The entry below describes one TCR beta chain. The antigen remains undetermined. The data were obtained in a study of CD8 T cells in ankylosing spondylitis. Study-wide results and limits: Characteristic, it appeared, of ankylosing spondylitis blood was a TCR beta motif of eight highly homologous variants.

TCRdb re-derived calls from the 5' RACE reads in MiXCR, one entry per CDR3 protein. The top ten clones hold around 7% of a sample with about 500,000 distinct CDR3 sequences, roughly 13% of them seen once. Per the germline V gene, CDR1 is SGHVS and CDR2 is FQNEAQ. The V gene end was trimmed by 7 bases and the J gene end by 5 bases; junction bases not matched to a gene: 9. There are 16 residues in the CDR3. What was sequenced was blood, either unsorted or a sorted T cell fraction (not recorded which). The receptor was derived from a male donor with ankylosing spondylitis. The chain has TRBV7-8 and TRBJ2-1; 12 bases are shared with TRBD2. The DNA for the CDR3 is TGTGCCAGCACAATAACGACTAGCGGGAGAAACAATGAGCAGTTCTTC. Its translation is CASTITTSGRNNEQFF.